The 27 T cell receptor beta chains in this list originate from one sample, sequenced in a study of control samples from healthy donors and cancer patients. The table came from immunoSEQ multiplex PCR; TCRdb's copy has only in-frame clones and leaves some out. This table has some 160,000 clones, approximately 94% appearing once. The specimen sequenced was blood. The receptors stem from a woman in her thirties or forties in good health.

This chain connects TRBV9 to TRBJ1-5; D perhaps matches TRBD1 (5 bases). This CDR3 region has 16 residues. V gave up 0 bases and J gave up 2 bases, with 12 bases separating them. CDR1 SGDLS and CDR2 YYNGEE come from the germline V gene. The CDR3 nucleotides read TGTGCCAGCAGCGTAGGGCAGGGAATCGGCAATCAGCCCCAGCATTTT. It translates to CASSVGQGIGNQPQHF.

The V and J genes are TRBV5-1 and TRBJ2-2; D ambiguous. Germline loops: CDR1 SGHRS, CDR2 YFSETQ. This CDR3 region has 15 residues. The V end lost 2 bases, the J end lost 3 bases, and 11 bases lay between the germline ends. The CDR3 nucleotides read TGCGCCAGCAGCTTCGTCAGGCCCGACACCGGGGAGCTGTTTTTT. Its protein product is CASSFVRPDTGELFF.

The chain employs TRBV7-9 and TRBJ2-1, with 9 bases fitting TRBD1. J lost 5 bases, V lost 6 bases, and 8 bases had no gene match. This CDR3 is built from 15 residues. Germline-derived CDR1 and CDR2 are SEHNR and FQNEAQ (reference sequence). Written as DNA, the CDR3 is TGTGCCAGCAGTAACCGGGACAGGGTGAACAATGAGCAGTTCTTC. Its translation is CASSNRDRVNNEQFF.

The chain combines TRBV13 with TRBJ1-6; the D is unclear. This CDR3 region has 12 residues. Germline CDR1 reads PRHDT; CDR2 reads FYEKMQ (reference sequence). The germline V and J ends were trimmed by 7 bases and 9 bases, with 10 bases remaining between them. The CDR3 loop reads CASNFPGSPLHF. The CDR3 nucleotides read TGTGCCAGCAATTTCCCAGGTTCACCCCTCCACTTT.

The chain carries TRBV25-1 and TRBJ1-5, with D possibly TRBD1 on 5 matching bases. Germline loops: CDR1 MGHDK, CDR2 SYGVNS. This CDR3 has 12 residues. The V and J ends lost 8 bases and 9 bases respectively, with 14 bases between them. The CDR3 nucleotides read TGTGCCAGCGCAGAGGGGAGCCGGCCCCAGCATTTT. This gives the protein CASAEGSRPQHF.

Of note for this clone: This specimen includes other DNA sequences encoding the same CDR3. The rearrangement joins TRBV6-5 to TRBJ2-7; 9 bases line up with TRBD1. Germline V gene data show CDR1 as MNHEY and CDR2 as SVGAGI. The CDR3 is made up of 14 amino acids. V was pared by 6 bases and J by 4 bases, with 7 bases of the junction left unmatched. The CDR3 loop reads CASRRGQGAYEQYF. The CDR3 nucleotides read TGTGCCAGCAGGAGGGGACAGGGAGCTTACGAGCAGTACTTC.

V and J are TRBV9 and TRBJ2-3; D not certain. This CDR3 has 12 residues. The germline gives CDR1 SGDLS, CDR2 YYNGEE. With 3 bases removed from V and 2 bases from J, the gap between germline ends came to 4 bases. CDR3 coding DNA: TGTGCCAGCAGCGAAATCACAGATACGCAGTATTTT. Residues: CASSEITDTQYF.

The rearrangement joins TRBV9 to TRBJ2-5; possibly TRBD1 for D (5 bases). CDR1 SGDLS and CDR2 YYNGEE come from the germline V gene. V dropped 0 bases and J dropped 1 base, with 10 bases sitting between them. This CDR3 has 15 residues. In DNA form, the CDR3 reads TGTGCCAGCAGCGTAGGGCCGCAGGGCCAAGAGACCCAGTACTTC. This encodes CASSVGPQGQETQYF.

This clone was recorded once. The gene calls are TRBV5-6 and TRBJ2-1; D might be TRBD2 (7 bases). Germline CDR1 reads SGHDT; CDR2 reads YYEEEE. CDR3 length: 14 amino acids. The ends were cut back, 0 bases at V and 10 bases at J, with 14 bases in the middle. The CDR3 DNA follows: TGTGCCAGCAGCTTGGTAGTGGAGGGGGGGGAGCAGTTCTTC. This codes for CASSLVVEGGEQFF. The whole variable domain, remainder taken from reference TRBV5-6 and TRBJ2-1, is DAGVTQSPTHLIKTRGQQVTLRCSPKSGHDTVSWYQQALGQGPQFIFQYYEEEERQRGNFPDRFSGHQFPNYSSELNVNALLLGDSALYLCASSLVVEGGEQFFGPGTRLTVL.

The CDR3 is CASSLVGSSGEGGYTF. Here the CDR3 DNA reads TGCGCCAGCAGCTTGGTTGGATCTTCGGGGGAAGGGGGCTACACCTTC. The chain employs TRBV5-1 and TRBJ1-2; D possibly corresponds to TRBD1 (5 bases). Germline V lookup: CDR1 SGHRS, CDR2 YFSETQ. The CDR3 sequence is 16 residues long. Between the trimmed V and J ends, which lost 0 bases and 8 bases, there was a span of 20 bases.

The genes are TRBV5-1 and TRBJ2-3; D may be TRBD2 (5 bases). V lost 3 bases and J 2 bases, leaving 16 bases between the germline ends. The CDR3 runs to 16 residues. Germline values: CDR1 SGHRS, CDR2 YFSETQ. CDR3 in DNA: TGCGCCAGCAGCTCAGGCGGTCCGGGATTCACAGATACGCAGTATTTT. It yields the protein CASSSGGPGFTDTQYF.

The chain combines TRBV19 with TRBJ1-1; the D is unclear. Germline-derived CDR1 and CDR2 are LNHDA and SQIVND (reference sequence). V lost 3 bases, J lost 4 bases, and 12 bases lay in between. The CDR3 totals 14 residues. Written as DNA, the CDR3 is TGTGCCAGTAGTATCGCAGATGCGGGCACTGAAGCTTTCTTT. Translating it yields CASSIADAGTEAFF.

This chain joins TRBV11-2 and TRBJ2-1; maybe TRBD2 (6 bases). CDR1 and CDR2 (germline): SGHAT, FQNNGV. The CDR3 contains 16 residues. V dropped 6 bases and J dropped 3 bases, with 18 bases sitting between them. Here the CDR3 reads CASRRWGGTFYNEQFF. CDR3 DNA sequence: TGTGCCAGCAGGAGATGGGGCGGGACCTTCTACAATGAGCAGTTCTTC. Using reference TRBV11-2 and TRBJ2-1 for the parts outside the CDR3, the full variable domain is EAGVAQSPRYKIIEKRQSVAFWCNPISGHATLYWYQQILGQGPKLLIQFQNNGVVDDSQLPKDRFSAERLKGVDSTLKIQPAKLEDSAVYLCASRRWGGTFYNEQFFGPGTRLTVL.

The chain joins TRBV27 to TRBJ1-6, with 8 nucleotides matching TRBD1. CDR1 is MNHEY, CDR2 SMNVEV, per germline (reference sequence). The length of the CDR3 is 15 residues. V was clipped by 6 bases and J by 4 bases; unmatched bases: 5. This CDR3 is CASRPGTGYNSPLHF. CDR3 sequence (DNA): TGTGCCAGCAGGCCAGGGACAGGTTATAATTCACCCCTCCACTTT.

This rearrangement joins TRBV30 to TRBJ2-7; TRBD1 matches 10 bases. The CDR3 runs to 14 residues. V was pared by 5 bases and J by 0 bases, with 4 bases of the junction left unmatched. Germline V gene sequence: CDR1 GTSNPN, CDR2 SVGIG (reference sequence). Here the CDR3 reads CAWDRGLPSYEQYF. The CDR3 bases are TGTGCCTGGGACAGGGGGCTCCCCTCCTACGAGCAGTACTTC.

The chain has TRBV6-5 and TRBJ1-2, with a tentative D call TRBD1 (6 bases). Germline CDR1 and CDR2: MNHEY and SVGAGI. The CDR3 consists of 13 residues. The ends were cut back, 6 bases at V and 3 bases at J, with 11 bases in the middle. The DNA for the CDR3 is TGTGCCAGCAGCATAACAGGGTACTATGGCTACACCTTC. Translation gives CASSITGYYGYTF.

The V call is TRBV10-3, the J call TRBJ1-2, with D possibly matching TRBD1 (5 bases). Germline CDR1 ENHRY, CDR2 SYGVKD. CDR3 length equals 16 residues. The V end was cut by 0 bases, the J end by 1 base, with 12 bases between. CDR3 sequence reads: CAISESVGLYNYGYTF. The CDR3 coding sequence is TGTGCCATCAGTGAGTCCGTGGGGCTTTATAACTATGGCTACACCTTC.

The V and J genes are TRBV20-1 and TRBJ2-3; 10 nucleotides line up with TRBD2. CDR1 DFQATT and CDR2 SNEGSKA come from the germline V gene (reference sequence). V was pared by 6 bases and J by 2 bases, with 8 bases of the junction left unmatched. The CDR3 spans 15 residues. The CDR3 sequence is CSASKRGGDTDTQYF. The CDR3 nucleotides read TGCAGTGCCAGTAAGCGGGGGGGCGACACAGATACGCAGTATTTT.

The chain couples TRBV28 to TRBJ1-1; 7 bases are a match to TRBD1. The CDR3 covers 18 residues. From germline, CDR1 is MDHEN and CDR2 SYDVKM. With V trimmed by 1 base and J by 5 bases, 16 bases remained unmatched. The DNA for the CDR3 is TGTGCCAGCAGTTTATCGGCCTACAGGGGTTTGATGTTGACTGAAGCTTTCTTT. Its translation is CASSLSAYRGLMLTEAFF. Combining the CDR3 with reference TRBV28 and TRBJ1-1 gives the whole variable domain DVKVTQSSRYLVKRTGEKVFLECVQDMDHENMFWYRQDPGLGLRLIYFSYDVKMKEKGDIPEGYSVSREKKERFSLILESASTNQTSMYLCASSLSAYRGLMLTEAFFGQGTRLTVV.

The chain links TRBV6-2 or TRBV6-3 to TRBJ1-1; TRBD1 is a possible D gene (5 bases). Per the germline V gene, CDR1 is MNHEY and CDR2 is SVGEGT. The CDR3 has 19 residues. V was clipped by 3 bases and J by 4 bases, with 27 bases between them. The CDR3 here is CASSYPSTGVGQIATEAFF. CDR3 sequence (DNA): TGTGCCAGCAGTTATCCCTCCACGGGGGTCGGTCAGATAGCCACTGAAGCTTTCTTT.

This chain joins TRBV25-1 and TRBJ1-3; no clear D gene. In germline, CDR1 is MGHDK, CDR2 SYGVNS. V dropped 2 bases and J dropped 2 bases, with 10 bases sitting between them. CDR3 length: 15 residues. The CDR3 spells CASSEKLITGNTIYF. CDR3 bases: TGTGCCAGCAGTGAAAAGCTCATAACTGGAAACACCATATATTTT.

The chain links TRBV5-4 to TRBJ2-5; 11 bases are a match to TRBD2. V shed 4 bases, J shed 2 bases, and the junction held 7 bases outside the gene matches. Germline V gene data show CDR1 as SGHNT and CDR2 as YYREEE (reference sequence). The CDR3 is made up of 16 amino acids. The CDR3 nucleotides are TGTGCCAGCAGCACCTGGACTAGCGGGCCTCAAGAGACCCAGTACTTC. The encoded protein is CASSTWTSGPQETQYF.

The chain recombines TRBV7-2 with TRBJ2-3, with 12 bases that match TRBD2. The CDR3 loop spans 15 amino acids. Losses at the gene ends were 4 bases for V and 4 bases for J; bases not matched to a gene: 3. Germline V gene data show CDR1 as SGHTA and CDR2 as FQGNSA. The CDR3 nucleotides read TGTGCCAGCAGCTCGAGACTAGCGGGGGCAGATACGCAGTATTTT. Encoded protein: CASSSRLAGADTQYF.

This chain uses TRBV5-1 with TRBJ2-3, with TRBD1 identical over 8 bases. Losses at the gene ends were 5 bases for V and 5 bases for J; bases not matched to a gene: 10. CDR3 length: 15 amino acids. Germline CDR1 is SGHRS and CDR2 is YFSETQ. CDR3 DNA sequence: TGCGCCAGCAGACATACCGGGACAGGAGGAGATACGCAGTATTTT. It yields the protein CASRHTGTGGDTQYF.

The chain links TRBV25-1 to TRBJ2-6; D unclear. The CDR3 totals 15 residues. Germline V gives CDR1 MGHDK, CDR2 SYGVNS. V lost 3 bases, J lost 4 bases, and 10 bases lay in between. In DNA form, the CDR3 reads TGTGCCAGCAGTGATCCCAATTTCGGGGCCAACGTCCTGACTTTC. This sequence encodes CASSDPNFGANVLTF.

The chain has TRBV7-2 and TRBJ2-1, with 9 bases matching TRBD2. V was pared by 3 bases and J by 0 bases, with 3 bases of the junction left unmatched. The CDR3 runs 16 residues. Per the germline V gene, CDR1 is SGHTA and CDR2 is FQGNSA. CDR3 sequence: CASSFHSGSSYNEQFF. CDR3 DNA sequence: TGTGCCAGCAGCTTTCATAGCGGGAGCTCCTACAATGAGCAGTTCTTC.

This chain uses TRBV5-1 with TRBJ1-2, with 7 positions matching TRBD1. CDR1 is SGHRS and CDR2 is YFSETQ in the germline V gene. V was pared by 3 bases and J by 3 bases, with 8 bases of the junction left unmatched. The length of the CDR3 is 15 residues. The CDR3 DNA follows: TGCGCCAGCAGCTCCTGGACAGGTTTAGACTATGGCTACACCTTC. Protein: CASSSWTGLDYGYTF.